Shown below are 18 T cell receptor beta chains from a single sample sequenced in a study of T cell responses to AZD1222 COVID-19 vaccine. Clones were sequenced by immunoSEQ multiplex PCR, and TCRdb holds only the in-frame ones, with some missing. The sample consists of about 120,000 clones, about 90% of them appearing once. Sequencing was performed on peripheral blood, taken on day 0 of AZD1222 vaccination. The receptors were sampled from an adult in good health.

The J gene is TRBJ2-2, the V gene TRBV7-8; maybe TRBD2 (5 bases). This CDR3 contains 15 residues. Germline loops: CDR1 SGHVS, CDR2 FQNEAQ. V lost 8 bases, J lost 1 base, and 14 bases lay in between. The DNA of the CDR3 is TGTGCCAGCCAACCCGGGATCCTGAACACCGGGGAGCTGTTTTTT. Its protein product is CASQPGILNTGELFF.

The rearrangement uses TRBV6-5 and TRBJ1-5, with TRBD1 as a possible D gene (5 bases). V dropped 0 bases and J dropped 3 bases, with 6 bases sitting between them. This CDR3 comprises 14 residues. Per the germline V gene, CDR1 is MNHEY and CDR2 is SVGAGI. CDR3 protein: CASSYSGPNQPQHF. CDR3 nucleotide sequence: TGTGCCAGCAGTTACTCGGGGCCCAATCAGCCCCAGCATTTT.

This clone has just a few counts. The gene calls are TRBV11-2 and TRBJ1-6; D gene ambiguous. Deletions cut 5 bases from V and 9 bases from J, with 14 bases between. The CDR3 contains 14 residues. Germline lookup yields CDR1 SGHAT and CDR2 FQNNGV. The CDR3 spells CASSPAGFGSPLHF. For the CDR3, the DNA is TGTGCCAGCAGCCCTGCGGGGTTCGGTTCACCCCTCCACTTT.

As for this clone: This CDR3 is also generated by other DNA sequences in the sample. The rearrangement uses TRBV12-3 or TRBV12-4 and TRBJ2-1; no reliable D call. The germline V and J ends were trimmed by 6 bases and 4 bases, with 4 bases remaining between them. There are 11 residues in the CDR3. The CDR3 DNA sequence: TGTGCCAGCAGATTGTACAATGAGCAGTTCTTC. Its translation is CASRLYNEQFF.

The chain links TRBV23-1 to TRBJ1-5; D is uncertain. TRBV23-1 is flagged as an ORF with uncertain function. The length of the CDR3 is 16 residues. Trimming stripped 6 bases from V and 4 bases from J, with 19 bases between. The CDR3 reads CASRLNRGTLNQPQHF. For the CDR3, the DNA is TGCGCCAGCAGGCTCAATCGAGGCACCTTAAATCAGCCCCAGCATTTT.

The rearrangement joins TRBV7-9 to TRBJ2-7; TRBD1 matches at 7 bases. This CDR3 is 13 amino acids long. Germline-derived CDR1 and CDR2 are SEHNR and FQNEAQ (reference sequence). Trimming removed 6 bases from V and 6 bases from J; junction bases left unmatched: 8. CDR3 DNA: TGTGCCAGCAGTACTACAGGGGATGGCGAGCAGTACTTC. Translation gives CASSTTGDGEQYF.

The chain combines TRBV5-5 with TRBJ2-1, with TRBD2 as a possible D gene (5 bases). In germline, CDR1 is SGHKS, CDR2 YYEKEE (reference sequence). V lost 0 bases to trimming and J lost 6 bases, with 16 bases between them. This CDR3 spans 16 amino acids. The DNA for the CDR3 is TGTGCCAGCAGCTTGGCTGCGGGTTGGCTTAGCAATGAGCAGTTCTTC. Its translation is CASSLAAGWLSNEQFF.

The rearrangement joins TRBV4-1 to TRBJ2-7; tentatively, D is TRBD2 (7 bases). Per the germline V gene, CDR1 is MGHRA and CDR2 is YSYEKL. The CDR3 has 15 amino acids. V lost 0 bases to trimming and J lost 3 bases, with 12 bases between them. This CDR3 is CASSQDPGGLYEQYF. The CDR3 bases are TGCGCCAGCAGCCAAGATCCCGGGGGGCTCTACGAGCAGTACTTC.

The V and J genes are TRBV9 and TRBJ1-6, with D possibly matching TRBD1 (5 bases). Germline CDR1 is SGDLS and CDR2 is YYNGEE. The germline V and J ends were trimmed by 0 bases and 3 bases, with 7 bases remaining between them. The length of the CDR3 is 15 residues. In DNA form, the CDR3 reads TGTGCCAGCAGCGTAGGGCAGGGCTATAATTCACCCCTCCACTTT. It yields the protein CASSVGQGYNSPLHF.

The CDR3 region has the DNA TGTGCCAGCAGCGGAGGTTTAAACACCATATATTTT. Protein: CASSGGLNTIYF. This chain links TRBV9 with TRBJ1-3; D unclear. V was cut by 3 bases and J by 6 bases, with 7 bases left in between. Germline CDR1 SGDLS, CDR2 YYNGEE. The CDR3 totals 12 residues.

This chain links TRBV29-1 with TRBJ2-3; D ambiguous. The length of the CDR3 is 11 residues. The germline V gene has CDR1 SQVTM and CDR2 ANQGSEA. V lost 4 bases to trimming and J lost 2 bases, with 4 bases between them. The CDR3 bases are TGCAGCGTTGGGGACACAGATACGCAGTATTTT. Translated, it gives CSVGDTDTQYF.

The chain has TRBV27 and TRBJ1-5, with D perhaps TRBD1 (6 bases). Germline V gene data show CDR1 as MNHEY and CDR2 as SMNVEV (reference sequence). V gave up 5 bases and J gave up 4 bases, with 15 bases separating them. This CDR3 region has 15 residues. DNA of the CDR3: TGTGCCAGCAGTAATACAGGGTCCCTTAATCAGCCCCAGCATTTT. Amino acid sequence: CASSNTGSLNQPQHF.

The V call is TRBV27, the J call TRBJ2-7; D gene uncertain. The CDR3 runs to 12 residues. V gave up 5 bases and J gave up 2 bases, with 7 bases separating them. Germline V CDR1 and CDR2: MNHEY, SMNVEV (reference sequence). CDR3 sequence: CASSKSAYEQYF. In DNA form, the CDR3 reads TGTGCCAGCAGTAAAAGCGCCTACGAGCAGTACTTC.

In DNA form, the CDR3 reads TGTGCCAGCGGGCCTTTCTACGAGCAGTACTTC. As protein: CASGPFYEQYF. The chain has TRBV28 and TRBJ2-7; D remains ambiguous. The CDR3 is 11 residues long. Trimming took 8 bases from V and 3 from J, leaving 8 bases between them. Germline CDR1 MDHEN, CDR2 SYDVKM.

The chain uses TRBV18 and TRBJ2-5; D gene ambiguous. V was pared by 2 bases and J by 2 bases, with 6 bases between. Germline CDR1 KGHSH, CDR2 LQKENI. The CDR3 spans 13 residues. CDR3 in amino acids: CASSPVRQETQYF. The CDR3 coding sequence is TGTGCCAGCTCACCAGTCAGGCAAGAGACCCAGTACTTC.

This clone has only one observation. The V call is TRBV7-6, the J call TRBJ2-1; unclear D gene. The V end lost 5 bases, the J end lost 8 bases, and 7 bases lay between the germline ends. The CDR3 is 11 residues long. Germline V gives CDR1 SGHVS, CDR2 FNYEAQ. This chain's CDR3 is CASSPFDEQFF. The CDR3 bases are TGTGCCAGCAGCCCCTTCGATGAGCAGTTCTTC.

The chain carries TRBV30 and TRBJ1-2; D might be TRBD1 (6 bases). The CDR3 has 15 residues. V gave up 2 bases and J gave up 8 bases, with 21 bases separating them. Germline CDR1 and CDR2: GTSNPN and SVGIG (reference sequence). The CDR3 nucleotides are TGTGCCTGGAGTAAACGGACAGAGGGGTTTAGCGGCTACACCTTC. Its protein product is CAWSKRTEGFSGYTF. The full variable domain, in which reference TRBV30 and TRBJ1-2 provide the parts outside the CDR3, is SQTIHQWPATLVQPVGSPLSLECTVEGTSNPNLYWYRQAAGRGLQLLFYSVGIGQISSEVPQNLSASRPQDRQFILSSKKLLLSDSGFYLCAWSKRTEGFSGYTFGSGTRLTVV.

For the CDR3, the DNA is TGTGCCAGCGGTCTTTCTGGGGACAGATCTTACACCTTC. Translated: CASGLSGDRSYTF. V gene TRBV28 combines with J gene TRBJ1-2, with TRBD1 matching over 7 bases. Germline CDR1 reads MDHEN; CDR2 reads SYDVKM. V shed 8 bases, J shed 11 bases, and the junction held 14 bases outside the gene matches. The CDR3 length is 13 residues.